These 27 T cell receptor beta chains share one sample of origin, sequenced in a study of Graves' ophthalmopathy and Graves' hyperthyroidism. TCR beta CDR3 regions were amplified from RNA transcripts. The authors performed first-round RT-PCR with HTBI primers and then a second-round multiplex PCR. MiXCR, applied by TCRdb to the multiplex PCR reads, yields one record per CDR3 protein. The sample lists over a million distinct CDR3 sequences, about two fifths seen once, with more than 9.5% in the top ten. What was sequenced was peripheral blood or thyroid tissue (not recorded which). All receptors derive from an adult man with Graves' hyperthyroidism.

This sequence joins TRBV7-9 and TRBJ1-1; D is undetermined. Looked up from germline, CDR1 is SEHNR and CDR2 is FQNEAQ (reference sequence). The CDR3 runs to 16 residues. Deletions cut 5 bases from V and 0 bases from J, with 16 bases between. In DNA form, the CDR3 reads TGTGCCAGCAGCCCCCCCCCGAGGGCACTGAACACTGAAGCTTTCTTT. Its protein product is CASSPPPRALNTEAFF.

The chain combines TRBV6-5 with TRBJ2-7; D is possibly TRBD1 (5 bases). Germline V lookup: CDR1 MNHEY, CDR2 SVGAGI. V was clipped by 0 bases and J by 3 bases, with 9 bases between them. CDR3 length: 14 residues. CDR3 bases: TGTGCCAGCAGTTACTCAGGGGTGGGCTACGAGCAGTACTTC. Its translation is CASSYSGVGYEQYF.

This clonotype was seen ten or more times. The V and J genes are TRBV5-4 and TRBJ2-7; TRBD2 matches 10 bases. The CDR3 totals 17 residues. The V and J ends lost 4 bases and 3 bases, in that order; junction bases with no gene match: 13. From germline, CDR1 is SGHNT and CDR2 YYREEE (reference sequence). As DNA, the CDR3 is TGTGCCAGCAGCCAAGCCCCTAGCGGGAGATCCCTCTACGAGCAGTACTTC. This codes for CASSQAPSGRSLYEQYF.

This clonotype was observed many times. The J gene is TRBJ2-5, the V gene TRBV20-1, with 9 bases aligning to TRBD1. The CDR3 is made up of 14 amino acids. J lost 5 bases, V lost 1 base, and 5 bases had no gene match. The V gene's germline CDR1 is DFQATT and CDR2 SNEGSKA (reference sequence). In nucleotides, the CDR3 is TGCAGTGCTAGAGCCACCACAGGGGGCGAGACCCAGTACTTC. Protein: CSARATTGGETQYF.

The rearrangement joins TRBV27 to TRBJ1-5; 8 bases are shared with TRBD1. Looked up from germline, CDR1 is MNHEY and CDR2 is SMNVEV (reference sequence). The J segment lost 1 base and the V segment lost 7 bases, leaving 6 bases of the junction unmatched. This CDR3 spans 15 amino acids. Here the CDR3 reads CASKKQGGSNQPQHF. CDR3 DNA: TGTGCCAGCAAAAAACAGGGGGGGAGCAATCAGCCCCAGCATTTT.

With regard to this clonotype: The junction shows a germline mismatch at one end, possibly a read error. This sequence joins TRBV29-1 and TRBJ1-2; D remains unclear. The CDR3 is 13 residues long. CDR1 is SQVTM and CDR2 is ANQGSEA in the germline V gene. CDR3 nucleotide sequence: TGTGCCTGTGTTGAAGTGGGTGGGTATGGCTACACCTTC. Its protein is CACVEVGGYGYTF.

The V gene is TRBV20-1, the J gene TRBJ2-7, with no clear D. The CDR3 consists of 12 residues. V lost 1 base, J lost 2 bases, and 6 bases lay in between. Germline CDR1 reads DFQATT; CDR2 reads SNEGSKA (reference sequence). As DNA, the CDR3 is TGCAGTGCTAGAGGGCTCCCCTACGAGCAGTACTTC. Amino acid sequence: CSARGLPYEQYF.

The chain employs TRBV4-2 and TRBJ2-7, with 9 bases aligning to TRBD2. This CDR3 is built from 15 residues. V lost 0 bases and J lost 5; bases outside the gene matches: 5. Per the germline V gene, CDR1 is LGHNA and CDR2 is YNFKEQ. The chain's CDR3 is CASSQDGQREDEQYF. The CDR3 coding sequence is TGTGCCAGCAGCCAAGATGGGCAGCGGGAGGACGAGCAGTACTTC.

A remark on this clonotype: A read error may produce the germline difference seen at one junction end. This chain connects TRBV9 to TRBJ1-1; 7 bases are shared with TRBD1. The CDR3 length is 15 residues. CDR1 is SGDLS, CDR2 YYNGEE, per germline. The CDR3 sequence: CASSPRQGRHRGAVF. The CDR3 coding sequence is TGTGCCAGCAGCCCGCGACAGGGTAGACACCGGGGAGCTGTTTTT.

This clonotype has more than one count but fewer than ten. This chain links TRBV9 with TRBJ1-1; D is perhaps TRBD1 (5 bases). The CDR3 covers 16 residues. With 1 base removed from V and 0 bases from J, the gap between germline ends came to 13 bases. Germline CDR1 is SGDLS and CDR2 is YYNGEE. The CDR3 DNA sequence: TGTGCCAGCAGCGTATTTGAAGGGGTAGTGAACACTGAAGCTTTCTTT. Its translation: CASSVFEGVVNTEAFF. Drawing the rest from reference TRBV9 and TRBJ1-1, the complete variable domain is DSGVTQTPKHLITATGQRVTLRCSPRSGDLSVYWYQQSLDQGLQFLIQYYNGEERAKGNILERFSAQQFPDLHSELNLSSLELGDSALYFCASSVFEGVVNTEAFFGQGTRLTVV.

The V gene is TRBV5-1, the J gene TRBJ1-5, with D maybe TRBD1 (5 bases). V was cut by 1 base and J by 9 bases, with 20 bases left in between. The germline V gene encodes CDR1 SGHRS and CDR2 YFSETQ. This CDR3 comprises 16 residues. CDR3 nucleotide sequence: TGCGCCAGCAGCTTGACGAGAGGACACCAGAAATGGCCCCAGCATTTT. Translated: CASSLTRGHQKWPQHF. Variable domain in full (rest from reference TRBV5-1 and TRBJ1-5): KAGVTQTPRYLIKTRGQQVTLSCSPISGHRSVSWYQQTPGQGLQFLFEYFSETQRNKGNFPGRFSGRQFSNSRSEMNVSTLELGDSALYLCASSLTRGHQKWPQHFGDGTRLSIL.

This chain uses TRBV10-2 with TRBJ2-5; the match to TRBD2 covers 14 bases. The junction had 6 bases not matched to a gene; V was cut back by 4 bases and J by 2 bases. This CDR3 region has 17 residues. CDR1 and CDR2 (germline): WSHSY, SAAADI. The CDR3 sequence: CASSAGLAGGVQETQYF. The CDR3 nucleotides are TGCGCCAGCAGTGCCGGACTAGCGGGGGGTGTTCAAGAGACCCAGTACTTC.

The chain has TRBV28 and TRBJ2-7; D uncertain. In germline, CDR1 is MDHEN, CDR2 SYDVKM. The germline V and J ends were trimmed by 7 bases and 0 bases, with 7 bases remaining between them. The length of the CDR3 is 12 residues. CDR3 DNA: TGTGCCAGCATGGACGGCTCCTACGAGCAGTACTTC. Its protein is CASMDGSYEQYF.

The rearrangement joins TRBV7-9 to TRBJ2-5; weak D call: TRBD1 (6 bases). CDR1 is SEHNR and CDR2 is FQNEAQ in the germline V gene (reference sequence). Trimming took 5 bases from V and 5 from J, leaving 24 bases between them. There are 17 residues in the CDR3. The DNA of the CDR3 is TGTGCCAGCAGCCCGGGACAAGGGGTCACAGGCACGGAGACCCAGTACTTC. It translates to CASSPGQGVTGTETQYF.

The sample holds one count of this clonotype. The genes are TRBV15 and TRBJ1-2; 9 nucleotides agree with TRBD1. Per germline, CDR1 LNHNV and CDR2 YYDKDF (reference sequence). Germline trimming cut 3 bases from V and 3 bases from J; bases unmatched to any gene: 2. The length of the CDR3 is 14 residues. The CDR3 loop reads CATSSDRGDYGYTF. CDR3 sequence (DNA): TGTGCCACCAGCAGCGACAGGGGGGACTATGGCTACACCTTC.

V gene TRBV7-8 combines with J gene TRBJ1-2, with D perhaps TRBD1 (5 bases). This CDR3 is built from 13 residues. Trimming removed 5 bases at V and 6 bases at J, with 13 bases between. Germline lookup yields CDR1 SGHVS and CDR2 FQNEAQ. The CDR3 DNA sequence: TGTGCCAGCAGCCCCCCCGCGGGGGATGGCTACACCTTC. Translating it yields CASSPPAGDGYTF.

This clonotype was recorded at least ten times. V gene TRBV7-9 combines with J gene TRBJ1-1; D gene unclear. Per germline, CDR1 SEHNR and CDR2 FQNEAQ (reference sequence). CDR3 length equals 14 residues. The V gene lost 0 bases and the J gene lost 4 bases, with 9 bases spanning the gap. The CDR3 protein is CASSLAMTFTEAFF. CDR3 DNA: TGTGCCAGCAGCTTAGCGATGACGTTCACTGAAGCTTTCTTT.

This clonotype has a count of ten or more. The chain is built from TRBV29-1 and TRBJ2-7, with 10 bases identical to TRBD1. This CDR3 is built from 15 residues. Germline V gene data show CDR1 as SQVTM and CDR2 as ANQGSEA. V lost 6 bases, J lost 5 bases, and 13 bases stayed unmatched. Written as DNA, the CDR3 is TGCAGCGTAGATTCCGGGACAGGGGTAAGGGACGAGCAGTACTTC. Residues: CSVDSGTGVRDEQYF.

The chain couples TRBV24-1 to TRBJ2-2; TRBD2 might be the D (6 bases). Deletions cut 6 bases from V and 3 bases from J, with 10 bases between. CDR1 and CDR2 from the germline V gene are KGHDR and SFDVKD. This CDR3 comprises 14 residues. The CDR3 region has the DNA TGTGCCACCAGTTGGGGAGGCGACACCGGGGAGCTGTTTTTT. Amino acid sequence: CATSWGGDTGELFF.

This chain connects TRBV12-3 or TRBV12-4 to TRBJ1-1; no clear D gene. The ends were cut back, 4 bases at V and 5 bases at J, with 11 bases in the middle. The CDR3 contains 13 residues. In DNA, the CDR3 is TGTGCCAGCAGTTCGGGGTTCGAGACTGAAGCTTTCTTT. The encoded protein is CASSSGFETEAFF.

This clonotype was counted only a few times. The chain recombines TRBV12-3 or TRBV12-4 with TRBJ1-6; 10 nucleotides agree with TRBD1. There are 13 residues in the CDR3. The V gene end was trimmed by 6 bases and the J gene end by 13 bases; junction bases not matched to a gene: 6. This CDR3 is CASSPDRGRPLHF. CDR3 nucleotides: TGTGCCAGCAGCCCGGACAGGGGGAGGCCCCTCCACTTT.

This clonotype was counted only a few times. The chain couples TRBV11-2 to TRBJ2-5; 10 positions match TRBD2. Trimming cost V 0 bases and J 5 bases; bases outside gene matches: 12. Per the germline V gene, CDR1 is SGHAT and CDR2 is FQNNGV. CDR3 length: 18 amino acids. The CDR3 DNA reads as TGTGCCAGCAGCTTAGATTGGCAACTTCTAGCGGGAGACGAGACCCAGTACTTC. Translating it yields CASSLDWQLLAGDETQYF. The full variable domain, completed using reference TRBV11-2 and TRBJ2-5, is EAGVAQSPRYKIIEKRQSVAFWCNPISGHATLYWYQQILGQGPKLLIQFQNNGVVDDSQLPKDRFSAERLKGVDSTLKIQPAKLEDSAVYLCASSLDWQLLAGDETQYFGPGTRLLVL.

The rearrangement links TRBV29-1 to TRBJ2-2; 10 bases are shared with TRBD1. The CDR3 is 13 residues long. V dropped 8 bases and J dropped 4; count of bases not matched to a gene: 4. CDR1 SQVTM and CDR2 ANQGSEA come from the germline V gene. This CDR3 is CSSRQGATGELFF. CDR3 nucleotide sequence: TGCAGCTCCAGACAGGGGGCCACCGGGGAGCTGTTTTTT.

This clonotype was observed at least ten times. The rearrangement uses TRBV4-1 and TRBJ2-5; D is unresolved. The CDR3 is 16 amino acids. V lost 0 bases, J lost 0 bases, and 11 bases lay in between. Germline V gene data show CDR1 as MGHRA and CDR2 as YSYEKL. This chain's CDR3 is CASSQERYSNQETQYF. The CDR3 region has the DNA TGCGCCAGCAGCCAAGAAAGGTACAGCAACCAAGAGACCCAGTACTTC.

This clonotype is a singleton in its sample. A much larger clonotype is one base distant, so this may be a read error. The chain has TRBV2 and TRBJ1-2; the D is unclear. The germline V gene encodes CDR1 SNHLY and CDR2 FYNNEI. The CDR3 has 14 residues. V was clipped by 6 bases and J by 3 bases, with 14 bases between them. The DNA for the CDR3 is TGTGCCAGCAGATCAAACAAGGCCCACTATGGCTACACCTTC. The encoded protein is CASRSNKAHYGYTF.

This clonotype has more than one count but fewer than ten. The rearrangement joins TRBV15 to TRBJ2-2; 10 bases map to TRBD2. J lost 6 bases, V lost 8 bases, and 12 bases had no gene match. The length of the CDR3 is 16 residues. CDR1 is LNHNV and CDR2 is YYDKDF in the germline V gene (reference sequence). The CDR3 bases are TGTGCCACCCGCCGACTAGCGGGCCTTGGGGCCGGGGAGCTGTTTTTT. It yields the protein CATRRLAGLGAGELFF.

CDR3 sequence (DNA): TGTGCCAGCAGTTTTCTGCGGGAGATCACCGGGGAGCTGTTTTTT. Translation gives CASSFLREITGELFF. The chain has TRBV7-2 and TRBJ2-2; 7 nucleotides align to TRBD2. The V gene's germline CDR1 is SGHTA and CDR2 FQGNSA. V lost 6 bases, J lost 4 bases, and 8 bases stayed unmatched. The CDR3 sequence is 15 residues long. The entire variable domain, with the rest obtained from reference TRBV7-2 and TRBJ2-2, is as follows: GAGVSQSPSNKVTEKGKDVELRCDPISGHTALYWYRQSLGQGLEFLIYFQGNSAPDKSGLPSDRFSAERTGGSVSTLTIQRTQQEDSAVYLCASSFLREITGELFFGEGSRLTVL.